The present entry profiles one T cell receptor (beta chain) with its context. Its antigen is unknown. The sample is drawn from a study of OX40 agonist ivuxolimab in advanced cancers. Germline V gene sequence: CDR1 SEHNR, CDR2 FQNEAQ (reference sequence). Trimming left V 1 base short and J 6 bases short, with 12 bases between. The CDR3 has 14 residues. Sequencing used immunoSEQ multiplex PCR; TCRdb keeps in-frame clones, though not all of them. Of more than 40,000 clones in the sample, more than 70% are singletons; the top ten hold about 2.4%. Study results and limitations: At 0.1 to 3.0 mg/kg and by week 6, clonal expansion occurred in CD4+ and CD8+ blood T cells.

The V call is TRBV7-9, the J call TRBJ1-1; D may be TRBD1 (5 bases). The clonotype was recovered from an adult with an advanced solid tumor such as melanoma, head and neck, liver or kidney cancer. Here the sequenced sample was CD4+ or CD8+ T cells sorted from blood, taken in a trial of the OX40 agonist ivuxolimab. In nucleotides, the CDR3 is TGTGCCAGCAGCTTAGAGTCGGGGCTCGCTGAAGCTTTCTTT. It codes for CASSLESGLAEAFF.